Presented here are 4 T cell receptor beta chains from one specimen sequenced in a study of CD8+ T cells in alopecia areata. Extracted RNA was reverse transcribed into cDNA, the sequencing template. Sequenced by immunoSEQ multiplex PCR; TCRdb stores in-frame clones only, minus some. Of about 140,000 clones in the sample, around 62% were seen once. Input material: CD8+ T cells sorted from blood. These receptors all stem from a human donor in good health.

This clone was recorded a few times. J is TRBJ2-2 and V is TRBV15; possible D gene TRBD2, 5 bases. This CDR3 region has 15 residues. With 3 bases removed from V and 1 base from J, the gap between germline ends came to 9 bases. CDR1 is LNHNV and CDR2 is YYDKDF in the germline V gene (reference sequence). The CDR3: CATSRGRGNTGELFF. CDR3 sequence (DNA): TGTGCCACCAGCAGGGGTCGGGGGAACACCGGGGAGCTGTTTTTT.

CDR3 sequence reads: CASSSYRVRRGDTQYF. The CDR3 DNA reads TGTGCCAGCAGCTCTTACCGTGTCAGACGTGGGGATACGCAGTATTTT. This chain connects TRBV7-3 to TRBJ2-3; D is ambiguous. CDR1 is SGHTA and CDR2 is FQGTGA in the germline V gene. This CDR3 comprises 16 residues. V lost 4 bases and J lost 6, with 20 bases in between.

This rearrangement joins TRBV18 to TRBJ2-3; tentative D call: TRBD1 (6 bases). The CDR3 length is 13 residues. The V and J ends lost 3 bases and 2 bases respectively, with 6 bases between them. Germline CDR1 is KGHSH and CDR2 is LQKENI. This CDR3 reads CASSPGATDTQYF. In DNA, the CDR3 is TGTGCCAGCTCACCGGGGGCCACAGATACGCAGTATTTT.

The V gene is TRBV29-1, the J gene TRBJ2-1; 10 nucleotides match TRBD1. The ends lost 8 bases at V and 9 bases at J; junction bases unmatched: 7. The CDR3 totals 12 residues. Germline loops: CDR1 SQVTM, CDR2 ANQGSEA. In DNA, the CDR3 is TGCAGCTCGTGGACAGGGGGAATTGAGCAGTTCTTC. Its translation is CSSWTGGIEQFF.